The 17 T cell receptor beta chains below all came from one sample that was sequenced in a study of blood T cells in healthy people across ages (dated by TCRdb to between 2014 and 2017). The library was generated by 5' RACE. Sequencing instrument: Illumina HiSeq 2500. A second PCR of about 6 to 11 cycles was performed with a sample-barcoded 5' primer and a J-beta primer mix. TCRdb took the public reads, trimmed them with fastp at Q25, ran MiXCR for clone calling and kept in-frame beta chains. Every entry covers one CDR3 protein and lists the most common genes and DNA from its rows. This sample gives approximately 780,000 distinct CDR3 sequences in total; around 25% of them show up just once. 3% of the sample goes to the ten largest clones. Another study also made use of these data, one on T cells of mothers and their children.

Material: blood. The receptors stem from a boy aged 5-17 years in good health.

This chain joins TRBV7-9 and TRBJ2-7; possibly TRBD1 for D (6 bases). The CDR3 totals 15 residues. Germline V CDR1 and CDR2: SEHNR, FQNEAQ (reference sequence). V was shortened by 4 bases and J by 2 bases, with 15 bases between the two germline ends. For the CDR3, the DNA is TGTGCCAGCAGCTCCCCGACCGGACAGACCTACGAGCAGTACTTC. Its protein is CASSSPTGQTYEQYF.

This clonotype has a handful of counts. J is TRBJ1-2 and V is TRBV6-1; 9 bases fit TRBD1. There are 16 residues in the CDR3. Germline V gives CDR1 MNHNS, CDR2 SASEGT. With V trimmed by 5 bases and J by 8 bases, 15 bases remained unmatched. The CDR3 DNA reads TGTGCCAGCAGTACCCTTCCCGGACAGGGGTGGATGGGCTACACCTTC. Translating gives CASSTLPGQGWMGYTF.

This clonotype was observed at least ten times. V gene TRBV4-1 combines with J gene TRBJ1-6; D gene unclear. Between the trimmed V and J ends, which lost 6 bases and 6 bases, there was a span of 6 bases. The length of the CDR3 is 12 residues. The germline gives CDR1 MGHRA, CDR2 YSYEKL. The CDR3 region has the DNA TGCGCCAGCAGTCATCCTAATTCACCCCTCCACTTT. Encoded protein: CASSHPNSPLHF.

This chain uses TRBV11-2 with TRBJ2-5; a possible D gene is TRBD2 (7 bases). The DNA end lines up better with TRBJ2-1; the J call may be wrong. The CDR3 consists of 14 residues. From germline, CDR1 is SGHAT and CDR2 FQNNGV. The CDR3, as DNA: TGTGCCAGCAGCTTAGCCGGGGGGCGGGGTGAGCAGTTCTTC. Amino acids: CASSLAGGRGEQFF.

The rearrangement uses TRBV2 and TRBJ2-3; possible D gene TRBD2, 6 bases. Per the germline V gene, CDR1 is SNHLY and CDR2 is FYNNEI. Deletions cut 1 base from V and 1 base from J, with 9 bases between. CDR3 length equals 15 residues. The DNA for the CDR3 is TGTGCCAGCAGTGAAGGTGGGACTCGCACAGATACGCAGTATTTT. Translating gives CASSEGGTRTDTQYF.

The chain employs TRBV6-1 and TRBJ2-3; a possible D gene is TRBD1 (6 bases). Trimming left V 1 base short and J 4 bases short, with 12 bases between. CDR1 is MNHNS and CDR2 is SASEGT in the germline V gene. The CDR3 runs to 15 residues. The CDR3, as DNA: TGTGCCAGCAGTGAAGACAGGGCGGTTGCAGATACGCAGTATTTT. As protein: CASSEDRAVADTQYF.

V gene TRBV9 combines with J gene TRBJ2-5, with TRBD2 matching 10 bases. The DNA end is a closer match to TRBJ2-1, so the J assignment may be wrong. This CDR3 region has 15 residues. Germline V gives CDR1 SGDLS, CDR2 YYNGEE. CDR3 DNA sequence: TGTGCCAGCAGCGTAGCTAGCCTAGCGGGGGTTCAGCAGTTCTTC. This sequence encodes CASSVASLAGVQQFF.

V and J are TRBV5-6 and TRBJ1-1, with 12 bases identical to TRBD1. With V trimmed by 2 bases and J by 4 bases, 6 bases remained unmatched. This CDR3 has 16 amino acids. CDR1 and CDR2 from the germline V gene are SGHDT and YYEEEE. The CDR3 bases are TGTGCCAGCAGCTTCGGGACAGGGGGCGCGGGCACTGAAGCTTTCTTT. This sequence encodes CASSFGTGGAGTEAFF.

The rearrangement joins TRBV7-9 to TRBJ2-4, with no clear D. The CDR3 contains 14 residues. Germline assignment: CDR1 SEHNR and CDR2 FQNEAQ (reference sequence). The ends were cut back, 5 bases at V and 0 bases at J, with 8 bases in the middle. CDR3 nucleotides: TGTGCCAGCAGCCCGCAGTTAGCCAAAAACATTCAGTACTTC. It is translated as CASSPQLAKNIQYF.

V is TRBV30 and J is TRBJ2-3; 10 bases are shared with TRBD2. After removal of 5 bases from V and 3 bases from J, the junction contained 8 bases not matched to a gene. This CDR3 contains 15 residues. Germline CDR1 and CDR2: GTSNPN and SVGIG (reference sequence). In DNA form, the CDR3 reads TGTGCCTGGCCCAGTCTAGCGGGGGAGACAGATACGCAGTATTTT. Its translation is CAWPSLAGETDTQYF.

This rearrangement joins TRBV28 to TRBJ2-7; D is unclear. The CDR3 has 15 amino acids. With 3 bases removed from V and 4 bases from J, the gap between germline ends came to 16 bases. The V gene's germline CDR1 is MDHEN and CDR2 SYDVKM. CDR3 nucleotides: TGTGCCAGCAGTTTTCGTGGACGGATGTATTACGAGCAGTACTTC. This translates into CASSFRGRMYYEQYF.

CDR3 nucleotide sequence: TGCGCCAGCAGCTTGTCCGGGCAGGCTAACTATGGCTACACCTTC. Translating it yields CASSLSGQANYGYTF. This sequence joins TRBV5-1 and TRBJ1-2; D remains unclear. CDR3 size: 15 residues. CDR1 is SGHRS, CDR2 YFSETQ, per germline. V was shortened by 1 base and J by 0 bases, with 10 bases between the two germline ends.

The chain has TRBV5-1 and TRBJ2-1, with 9 bases identical to TRBD1. CDR3 length: 16 residues. The germline V gene has CDR1 SGHRS and CDR2 YFSETQ. The junction had 18 bases not matched to a gene; V was cut back by 7 bases and J by 10 bases. CDR3 DNA: TGCGCCAGCTCTCCTTACCGGGACAGGGCAATTAAGGAGCAGTTCTTC. Its translation is CASSPYRDRAIKEQFF.

The rearrangement uses TRBV6-1 and TRBJ1-3; D call uncertain. Germline loops: CDR1 MNHNS, CDR2 SASEGT. Between the trimmed V and J ends, which lost 1 base and 3 bases, there was a span of 7 bases. This CDR3 is built from 14 residues. The CDR3 protein is CASSEGGIGNTIYF. The DNA for the CDR3 is TGTGCCAGCAGTGAAGGCGGGATTGGAAACACCATATATTTT.

This clonotype turned up a few times. V usage is TRBV9 and J usage is TRBJ1-1; no clear D. The CDR3 sequence is 13 residues long. Trimming took off 3 bases at V and 5 bases at J, with 11 bases between the two ends. Germline CDR1 and CDR2: SGDLS and YYNGEE. CDR3 residues: CASSEPAGTEAFF. The CDR3 DNA follows: TGTGCCAGCAGCGAGCCAGCGGGGACTGAAGCTTTCTTT.

This clonotype was observed a handful of times. The chain is built from TRBV5-1 and TRBJ2-6; D call uncertain. CDR1 and CDR2 from the germline V gene are SGHRS and YFSETQ. With 5 bases removed from V and 1 base from J, the gap between germline ends came to 10 bases. CDR3 size: 15 residues. CDR3 DNA: TGCGCCAGCAGATATGTCGAATCTGGGGCCAACGTCCTGACTTTC. Protein: CASRYVESGANVLTF.

This clonotype was seen a few times. V and J are TRBV20-1 and TRBJ2-7; the D call may be TRBD1 or TRBD2 (5 bases each). Germline CDR1 is DFQATT and CDR2 is SNEGSKA (reference sequence). The germline V and J ends were trimmed by 3 bases and 5 bases, with 14 bases remaining between them. The CDR3 sequence is 13 residues long. The CDR3 is CSASLPGRHEQYF. In DNA, the CDR3 is TGCAGTGCTAGTCTACCGGGGCGCCACGAGCAGTACTTC.